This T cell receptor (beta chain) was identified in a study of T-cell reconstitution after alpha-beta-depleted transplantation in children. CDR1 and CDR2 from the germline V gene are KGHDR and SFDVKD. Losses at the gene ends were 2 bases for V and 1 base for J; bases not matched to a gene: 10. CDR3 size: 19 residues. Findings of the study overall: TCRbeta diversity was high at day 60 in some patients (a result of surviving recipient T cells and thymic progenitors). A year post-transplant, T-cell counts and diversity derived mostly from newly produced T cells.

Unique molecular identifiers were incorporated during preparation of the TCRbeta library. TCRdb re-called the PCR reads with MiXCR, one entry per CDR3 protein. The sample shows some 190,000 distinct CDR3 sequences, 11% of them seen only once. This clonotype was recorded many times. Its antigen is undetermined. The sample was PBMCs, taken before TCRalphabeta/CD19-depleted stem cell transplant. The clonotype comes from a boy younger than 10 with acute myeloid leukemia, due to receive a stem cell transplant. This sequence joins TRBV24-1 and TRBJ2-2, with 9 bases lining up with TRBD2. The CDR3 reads CATSDWTWEREVNTGELFF. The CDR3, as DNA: TGTGCCACCAGTGATTGGACCTGGGAGCGGGAGGTGAACACCGGGGAGCTGTTTTTT.